This entry lists 30 T cell receptor beta chains sequenced from one sample in a study of blood T cell repertoires in COVID-19. Clones were read by immunoSEQ multiplex PCR, and TCRdb kept only the in-frame ones, dropping some. The sample has roughly 140,000 clones; roughly 90% are singletons. The sequenced sample consisted of peripheral blood. The receptors shown here come from a man between 65 and 80 years old with acute or convalescent COVID-19.

The rearrangement uses TRBV7-5 and TRBJ1-4. TRBV7-5 is a listed pseudogene. The CDR3 is made up of 15 amino acids. CDR3: CVRSSRGGVNEKLFF. In DNA, the CDR3 is TGTGTCAGAAGCTCGCGAGGGGGGGTGAACGAAAAACTGTTTTTT.

The chain recombines TRBV3-1 (or the pseudogene TRBV3-2) with TRBJ1-2; 10 bases align to TRBD1. The CDR3 is 16 amino acids. V shed 1 base, J shed 7 bases, and the junction held 9 bases outside the gene matches. CDR1 and CDR2 from the germline V gene are LGHDT and YNNKEL (reference sequence). The CDR3 DNA sequence: TGTGCCAGCAGCCAAGGGGGGACAGGGGCCACAGTTGGCTACACCTTC. Protein sequence: CASSQGGTGATVGYTF.

The genes are TRBV6-1 and TRBJ2-1; 11 nucleotides agree with TRBD2. In germline, CDR1 is MNHNS, CDR2 SASEGT. The V gene end was trimmed by 4 bases and the J gene end by 3 bases; junction bases not matched to a gene: 5. The CDR3 loop spans 16 amino acids. CDR3: CASSVGTSGRYNEQFF. DNA of the CDR3: TGTGCCAGCAGTGTAGGGACTAGCGGACGCTACAATGAGCAGTTCTTC.

The gene calls are TRBV5-1 and TRBJ2-5; perhaps TRBD1 as D (5 bases). Germline V gene data show CDR1 as SGHRS and CDR2 as YFSETQ. This CDR3 contains 16 residues. Between the trimmed V and J ends, which lost 6 bases and 3 bases, there was a span of 21 bases. The CDR3: CASTCRAVYPKETQYF. In DNA, the CDR3 is TGCGCCAGCACTTGCAGGGCGGTTTACCCGAAAGAGACCCAGTACTTC.

J is TRBJ1-2 and V is TRBV28; 9 bases fit TRBD1. Germline CDR1 and CDR2: MDHEN and SYDVKM. The CDR3 is 16 amino acids. V was clipped by 7 bases and J by 1 base; unmatched bases: 10. This CDR3 reads CASTQTGGTFNYGYTF. The DNA of the CDR3 is TGTGCCAGCACCCAAACAGGGGGCACATTTAACTATGGCTACACCTTC.

This sequence joins TRBV27 and TRBJ1-2; 12 positions agree with TRBD1. The CDR3 has 18 amino acids. V shed 4 bases, J shed 3 bases, and the junction held 12 bases outside the gene matches. Germline V gene data show CDR1 as MNHEY and CDR2 as SMNVEV (reference sequence). CDR3 residues: CASSSPRDRGRSDYGYTF. CDR3 coding DNA: TGTGCCAGCAGTTCCCCAAGGGACAGGGGGCGGTCTGACTATGGCTACACCTTC.

This clone was seen a handful of times. The chain has TRBV27 and TRBJ2-2; a weak D match, TRBD1 (6 bases). V was clipped by 3 bases and J by 7 bases, with 15 bases between them. CDR1 and CDR2 (germline): MNHEY, SMNVEV (reference sequence). This CDR3 spans 15 amino acids. The CDR3 DNA reads as TGTGCCAGCAGTTTGTCGTGGCAGGGGAACGGGGAGCTGTTTTTT. This translates into CASSLSWQGNGELFF.

The chain is built from TRBV5-5 and TRBJ1-1, with TRBD1 identical over 10 bases. Germline-derived CDR1 and CDR2 are SGHKS and YYEKEE (reference sequence). This CDR3 contains 15 residues. J was trimmed by 5 bases and V by 4 bases; bases with no gene match: 8. The CDR3 DNA reads as TGTGCCAGCAGCACCTTGACAGGGGGCCAGACTGAAGCTTTCTTT. Its translation: CASSTLTGGQTEAFF.

The chain carries TRBV4-1 and TRBJ2-1; TRBD2 matches 7 bases. The CDR3 consists of 16 residues. Losses at the gene ends were 0 bases for V and 0 bases for J; bases not matched to a gene: 2. Germline assignment: CDR1 MGHRA and CDR2 YSYEKL. For the CDR3, the DNA is TGCGCCAGCAGCCAAGATCCGGGGGGCTCCTACAATGAGCAGTTCTTC. Translating it yields CASSQDPGGSYNEQFF.

This clone was recorded only once. The V gene is TRBV28, the J gene TRBJ2-7; D might be TRBD2 (6 bases). The germline V and J ends were trimmed by 6 bases and 9 bases, with 18 bases remaining between them. There are 13 residues in the CDR3. CDR1 and CDR2 from the germline V gene are MDHEN and SYDVKM. DNA for the CDR3: TGTGCCAGCAGGTTAGGGACTTATAGGGGGCAGTACTTC. Translated: CASRLGTYRGQYF.

The chain combines TRBV2 with TRBJ1-1; TRBD1 is a possible D gene (5 bases). The CDR3 totals 13 residues. Germline values: CDR1 SNHLY, CDR2 FYNNEI. V shed 7 bases and J shed 1 base, with 10 bases lying between them. CDR3 in amino acids: CASTNRGNTEAFF. CDR3 DNA sequence: TGTGCCAGCACCAATAGGGGGAACACTGAAGCTTTCTTT.

V and J are TRBV24-1 and TRBJ2-1, with D perhaps matching TRBD2 (6 bases). Germline V lookup: CDR1 KGHDR, CDR2 SFDVKD. V lost 1 base and J lost 9, with 9 bases in between. This CDR3 comprises 13 residues. The CDR3 spells CATSDFKTSEQFF. In DNA form, the CDR3 reads TGTGCCACCAGTGATTTTAAGACTAGTGAGCAGTTCTTC.

This rearrangement joins TRBV5-1 to TRBJ2-1; TRBD2 matches 9 bases. The J segment lost 4 bases and the V segment lost 0 bases, leaving 20 bases of the junction unmatched. The germline V gene encodes CDR1 SGHRS and CDR2 YFSETQ. This CDR3 spans 21 amino acids. CDR3 sequence: CASSLAVREREARVIYNEQFF. The DNA for the CDR3 is TGCGCCAGCAGCTTGGCGGTTCGGGAGCGGGAGGCCCGGGTTATTTACAATGAGCAGTTCTTC.

This sequence joins TRBV28 and TRBJ1-6; 8 nucleotides line up with TRBD1. The V gene end was trimmed by 4 bases and the J gene end by 15 bases; junction bases not matched to a gene: 11. CDR1 is MDHEN, CDR2 SYDVKM, per germline. This CDR3 has 14 residues. As DNA, the CDR3 is TGTGCCAGCAGTTCGGGGACAGGTGTTCTCGTCCTCCACTTT. This sequence encodes CASSSGTGVLVLHF.

The chain joins TRBV3-1 (or the pseudogene TRBV3-2) to TRBJ1-2; tentatively, D is TRBD1 (5 bases). The CDR3 has 12 residues. V was shortened by 2 bases and J by 8 bases, with 9 bases between the two germline ends. CDR1 and CDR2 from the germline V gene are LGHDT and YNNKEL (reference sequence). CDR3 residues: CASSQQGGGYTF. The CDR3 DNA reads TGTGCCAGCAGCCAACAGGGTGGGGGCTACACCTTC.

The rearrangement joins TRBV10-3 to TRBJ2-5, with 7 bases matching TRBD1. Trimming took 3 bases from V and 5 from J; bases not matched to a gene: 9. This CDR3 is built from 15 residues. The germline V gene has CDR1 ENHRY and CDR2 SYGVKD. CDR3 region: CAISDSGGQRETQYF. The CDR3 DNA follows: TGTGCCATCAGTGATAGTGGGGGACAGCGGGAGACCCAGTACTTC.

There are a few counts of this clone. This chain joins TRBV12-3 or TRBV12-4 and TRBJ2-2; the match to TRBD1 covers 11 bases. After removal of 3 bases from V and 15 bases from J, the junction contained 3 bases not matched to a gene. This CDR3 region has 12 residues. For the CDR3, the DNA is TGTGCCAGCAGTTTCCCGGGACAGGGGGTGTTTTTT. It codes for CASSFPGQGVFF.

This chain uses TRBV5-5 with TRBJ1-5; D is uncertain. CDR3 length equals 14 residues. Looked up from germline, CDR1 is SGHKS and CDR2 is YYEKEE (reference sequence). The ends were cut back, 1 base at V and 0 bases at J, with 5 bases in the middle. CDR3 DNA sequence: TGTGCCAGCAGCTTGACATATAGCAATCAGCCCCAGCATTTT. Its translation is CASSLTYSNQPQHF.

This clone was found a few times. The chain carries TRBV9 and TRBJ1-4, with a tentative D call TRBD1 (6 bases). This CDR3 is 16 amino acids long. V lost 0 bases to trimming and J lost 8 bases, with 17 bases between them. Germline-derived CDR1 and CDR2 are SGDLS and YYNGEE. CDR3 bases: TGTGCCAGCAGCGTAGGGAACAGGGCGAGGGGCGAAAAACTGTTTTTT. Amino acid sequence: CASSVGNRARGEKLFF.

The chain combines TRBV6-1 with TRBJ1-6; possible D gene TRBD1, 5 bases. This CDR3 has 16 residues. V lost 0 bases to trimming and J lost 10 bases, with 16 bases between them. Germline-derived CDR1 and CDR2 are MNHNS and SASEGT. This CDR3 is CASSEARGSGGSPLHF. CDR3 bases: TGTGCCAGCAGTGAAGCGCGGGGGTCGGGTGGATCACCCCTCCACTTT.

The rearrangement links TRBV5-5 to TRBJ2-7, with a possible D match to TRBD1 (5 bases). V was pared by 0 bases and J by 2 bases, with 9 bases between. CDR3 length: 14 amino acids. Per the germline V gene, CDR1 is SGHKS and CDR2 is YYEKEE (reference sequence). CDR3 region: CASSLDPGPYEQYF. Written as DNA, the CDR3 is TGTGCCAGCAGCTTGGATCCAGGGCCCTACGAGCAGTACTTC.

This clone was counted a single time. The genes are TRBV28 and TRBJ2-7; TRBD2 agrees at 10 bases. V dropped 2 bases and J dropped 2; count of bases not matched to a gene: 3. There are 15 residues in the CDR3. CDR1 and CDR2 from the germline V gene are MDHEN and SYDVKM. The CDR3 region has the DNA TGTGCCAGCAGTTTAACACTAGCGGGACCCTACGAGCAGTACTTC. Encoded protein: CASSLTLAGPYEQYF.

This chain links TRBV4-1 with TRBJ2-7; maybe TRBD2 (7 bases). CDR3 size: 15 residues. Germline CDR1 is MGHRA and CDR2 is YSYEKL. V lost 1 base and J 6 bases, leaving 16 bases between the germline ends. The CDR3 DNA sequence: TGCGCCAGCAGCCAAGGGGGGGGCTGGACGGGCGAGCAGTACTTC. Its translation: CASSQGGGWTGEQYF.

A single count supports this clone. The rearrangement links TRBV7-9 to TRBJ1-5; 8 nucleotides match TRBD1. V lost 5 bases and J lost 0; bases outside the gene matches: 6. CDR1 is SEHNR, CDR2 FQNEAQ, per germline (reference sequence). This CDR3 region has 16 residues. CDR3 nucleotide sequence: TGTGCCAGCAGCGGATCGGACAGGGTTAGCAATCAGCCCCAGCATTTT. Its translation: CASSGSDRVSNQPQHF.

This clone was found once. The V and J genes are TRBV4-1 and TRBJ1-2; TRBD1 matches at 7 bases. The CDR3 covers 16 residues. Trimming at V came to 1 base and at J to 2 bases, leaving 7 bases not matched to a gene. Germline loops: CDR1 MGHRA, CDR2 YSYEKL. CDR3: CASSQAWTGQNYGYTF. CDR3 DNA: TGCGCCAGCAGCCAAGCTTGGACAGGTCAAAACTATGGCTACACCTTC.

The rearrangement links TRBV6-5 to TRBJ1-1; 7 bases map to TRBD1. Germline V gene lookup returns CDR1 MNHEY and CDR2 SVGAGI. This CDR3 is built from 15 residues. V gave up 0 bases and J gave up 6 bases; unmatched junction bases: 7. CDR3 nucleotides: TGTGCCAGCAGTTACTCACACAGGGGCGCGGCTGAAGCTTTCTTT. Its translation: CASSYSHRGAAEAFF.

V usage is TRBV10-1 and J usage is TRBJ1-5; TRBD1 matches at 8 bases. The CDR3 has 13 amino acids. V lost 7 bases, J lost 7 bases, and 6 bases stayed unmatched. The V gene's germline CDR1 is WNHNN and CDR2 SYGVQD (reference sequence). CDR3 in amino acids: CASNDRGDQPQHF. For the CDR3, the DNA is TGCGCCAGCAATGACAGGGGAGACCAGCCCCAGCATTTT.

J is TRBJ2-7 and V is TRBV6-2 or TRBV6-3; 7 bases are shared with TRBD1. V lost 4 bases to trimming and J lost 2 bases; unmatched junction nucleotides: 8. The germline V gene encodes CDR1 MNHEY and CDR2 SVGEGT. CDR3 size: 15 residues. The CDR3 is CASSFSLRGPYEQYF. CDR3 sequence (DNA): TGTGCCAGCAGTTTCTCGCTAAGGGGGCCCTACGAGCAGTACTTC.

This chain joins TRBV7-6 and TRBJ2-1; possibly TRBD1 for D (6 bases). Germline values: CDR1 SGHVS, CDR2 FNYEAQ. Trimming cost V 2 bases and J 5 bases, with 13 bases left between them. This CDR3 region has 15 residues. The chain's CDR3 is CASSLLDSPNNEQFF. The CDR3 DNA is TGTGCCAGCAGCTTACTGGACAGCCCTAACAATGAGCAGTTCTTC.

The CDR3 DNA reads as TGTGCCAGCAGTGAATTGGGACTCAGTAGCACTGAAGCTTTCTTT. Its protein is CASSELGLSSTEAFF. This rearrangement joins TRBV2 to TRBJ1-1, with D tentatively TRBD1 (5 bases). In germline, CDR1 is SNHLY, CDR2 FYNNEI. The V end lost 2 bases, the J end lost 4 bases, and 14 bases lay between the germline ends. The CDR3 runs to 15 residues.